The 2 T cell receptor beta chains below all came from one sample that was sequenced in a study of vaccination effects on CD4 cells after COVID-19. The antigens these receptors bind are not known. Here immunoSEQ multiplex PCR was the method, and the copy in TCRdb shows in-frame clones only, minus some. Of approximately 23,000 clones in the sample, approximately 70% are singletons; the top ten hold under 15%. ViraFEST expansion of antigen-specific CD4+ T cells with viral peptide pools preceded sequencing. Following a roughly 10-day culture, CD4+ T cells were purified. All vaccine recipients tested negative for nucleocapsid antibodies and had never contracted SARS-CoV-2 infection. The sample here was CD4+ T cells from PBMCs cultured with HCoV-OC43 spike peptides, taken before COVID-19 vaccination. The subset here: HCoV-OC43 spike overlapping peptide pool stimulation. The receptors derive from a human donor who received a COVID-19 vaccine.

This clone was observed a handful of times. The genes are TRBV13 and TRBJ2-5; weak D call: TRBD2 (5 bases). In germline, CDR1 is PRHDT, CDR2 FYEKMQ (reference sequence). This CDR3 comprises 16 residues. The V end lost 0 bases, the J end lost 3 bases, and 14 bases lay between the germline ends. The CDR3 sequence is CASSLGPGTRKETQYF. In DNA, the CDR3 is TGTGCCAGCAGCTTAGGCCCCGGTACTAGGAAAGAGACCCAGTACTTC. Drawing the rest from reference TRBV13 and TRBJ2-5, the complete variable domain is AAGVIQSPRHLIKEKRETATLKCYPIPRHDTVYWYQQGPGQDPQFLISFYEKMQSDKGSIPDRFSAQQFSDYHSELNMSSLELGDSALYFCASSLGPGTRKETQYFGPGTRLLVL.

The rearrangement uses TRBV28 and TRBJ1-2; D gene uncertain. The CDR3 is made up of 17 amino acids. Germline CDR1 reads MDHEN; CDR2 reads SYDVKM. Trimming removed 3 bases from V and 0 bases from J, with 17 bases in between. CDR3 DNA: TGTGCCAGCAGTTTTAGTTTCGACGATACCACTAACTATGGCTACACCTTC. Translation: CASSFSFDDTTNYGYTF.